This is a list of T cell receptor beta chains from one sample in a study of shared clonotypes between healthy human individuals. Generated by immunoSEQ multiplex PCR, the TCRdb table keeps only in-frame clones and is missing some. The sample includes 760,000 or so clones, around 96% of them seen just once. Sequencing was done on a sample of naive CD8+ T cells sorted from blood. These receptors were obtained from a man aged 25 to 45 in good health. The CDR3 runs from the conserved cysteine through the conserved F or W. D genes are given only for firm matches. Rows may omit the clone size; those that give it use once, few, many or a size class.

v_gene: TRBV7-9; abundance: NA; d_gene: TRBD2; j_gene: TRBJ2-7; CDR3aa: CASRGAGEDEQYF; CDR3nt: TGTGCCAGCAGAGGAGCGGGAGAGGATGAGCAGTACTTC
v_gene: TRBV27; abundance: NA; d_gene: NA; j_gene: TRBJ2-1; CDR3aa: CASSLFSSYNEQFF; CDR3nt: TGTGCCAGCAGTTTATTTAGCTCCTACAATGAGCAGTTCTTC
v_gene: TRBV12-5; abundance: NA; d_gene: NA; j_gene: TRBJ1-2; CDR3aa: CASGPRRARTF; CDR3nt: TGTGCTAGTGGTCCCCGGAGGGCGCGTACCTTC
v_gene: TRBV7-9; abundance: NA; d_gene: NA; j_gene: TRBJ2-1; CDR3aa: CASSLVPYNEQFF; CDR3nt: TGTGCCAGCAGCTTAGTCCCCTACAATGAGCAGTTCTTC
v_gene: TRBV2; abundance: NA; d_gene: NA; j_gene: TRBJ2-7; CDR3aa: CASVSPGAHF; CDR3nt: TGTGCCAGCGTATCCCCCGGGGCTCACTTC
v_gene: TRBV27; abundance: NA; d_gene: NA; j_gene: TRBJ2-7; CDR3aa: CASSSSDSGAGEQYF; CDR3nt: TGTGCCAGCAGTTCCTCGGACAGTGGGGCAGGCGAGCAGTACTTC
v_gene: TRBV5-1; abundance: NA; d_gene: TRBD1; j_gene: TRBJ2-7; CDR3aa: CASRRDSSYEQYF; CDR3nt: TGCGCCAGCAGACGGGACAGCTCCTACGAGCAGTACTTC
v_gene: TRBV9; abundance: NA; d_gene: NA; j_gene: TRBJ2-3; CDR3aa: CASSVSDSPDTQYF; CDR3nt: TGTGCCAGCAGCGTATCAGACTCCCCAGATACGCAGTATTTT
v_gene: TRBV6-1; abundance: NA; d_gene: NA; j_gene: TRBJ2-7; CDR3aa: CASSEEDGPYEQYF; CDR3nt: TGTGCCAGCAGTGAAGAGGACGGACCCTACGAGCAGTACTTC
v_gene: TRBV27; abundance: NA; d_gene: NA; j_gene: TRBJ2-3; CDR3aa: CASSLKGDSSTDTQYF; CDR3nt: TGTGCCAGCAGTTTAAAGGGCGATTCTAGCACAGATACGCAGTATTTT
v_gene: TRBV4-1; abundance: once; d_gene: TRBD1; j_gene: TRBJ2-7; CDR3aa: CASSYGQGLPYEQYF; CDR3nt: TGCGCCAGCAGCTACGGACAGGGCTTACCCTACGAGCAGTACTTC
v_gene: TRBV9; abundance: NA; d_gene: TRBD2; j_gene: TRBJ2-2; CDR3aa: CASSGDSSGRDDGELFF; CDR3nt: TGTGCCAGCAGCGGGGACTCTAGCGGGAGGGATGACGGGGAGCTGTTTTTT
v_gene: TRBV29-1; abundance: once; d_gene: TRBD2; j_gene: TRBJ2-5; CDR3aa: CSVEPTLGGLAGQILETQYF; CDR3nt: TGCAGCGTTGAACCCACTCTCGGAGGACTAGCGGGACAAATCCTAGAGACCCAGTACTTC
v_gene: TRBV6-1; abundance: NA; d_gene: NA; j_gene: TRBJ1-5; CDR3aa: CASSEGTGRYSNQPQHF; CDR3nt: TGTGCCAGCAGTGAAGGAACAGGAAGGTATAGCAATCAGCCCCAGCATTTT
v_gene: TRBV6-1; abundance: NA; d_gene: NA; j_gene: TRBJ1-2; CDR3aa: CASSGSWGGGAIYGYTF; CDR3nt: TGTGCCAGCAGTGGCTCTTGGGGTGGGGGCGCGATCTATGGCTACACCTTC
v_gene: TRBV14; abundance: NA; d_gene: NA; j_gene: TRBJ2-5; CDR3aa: CASSQDPVVWETQYF; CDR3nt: TGTGCCAGCAGCCAAGATCCGGTGGTCTGGGAGACCCAGTACTTC
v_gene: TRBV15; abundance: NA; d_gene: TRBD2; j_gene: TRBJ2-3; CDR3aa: CATSPSGTYTDTQYF; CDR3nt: TGTGCCACCAGCCCTAGCGGGACTTACACAGATACGCAGTATTTT
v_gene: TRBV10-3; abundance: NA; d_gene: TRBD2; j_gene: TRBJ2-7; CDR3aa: CAIKTSGRKINEQYF; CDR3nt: TGTGCCATCAAAACTAGCGGGAGAAAAATAAACGAGCAGTACTTC
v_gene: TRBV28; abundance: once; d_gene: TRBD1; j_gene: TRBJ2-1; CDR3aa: CASSPTTGGNEQFF; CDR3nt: TGTGCCAGCAGTCCGACGACAGGGGGCAATGAGCAGTTCTTC
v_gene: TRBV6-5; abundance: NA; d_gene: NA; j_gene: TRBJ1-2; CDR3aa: CASSPGDGYTF; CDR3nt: TGTGCCAGCAGTCCAGGGGATGGCTACACCTTC
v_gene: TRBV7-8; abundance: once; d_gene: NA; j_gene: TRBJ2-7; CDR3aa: CASSLIPGQRGEQYF; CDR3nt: TGTGCCAGCAGCTTAATTCCGGGGCAGAGAGGCGAGCAGTACTTC
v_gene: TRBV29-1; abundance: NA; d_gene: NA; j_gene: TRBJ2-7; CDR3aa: CSVNLAQGGIEDEQYF; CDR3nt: TGCAGCGTTAATTTGGCTCAGGGGGGGATCGAGGACGAGCAGTACTTC
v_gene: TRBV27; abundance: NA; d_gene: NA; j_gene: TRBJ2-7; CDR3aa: CASSLSPGVLSYEQYF; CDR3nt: TGTGCCAGCAGTTTATCTCCGGGAGTACTCTCCTACGAGCAGTACTTC
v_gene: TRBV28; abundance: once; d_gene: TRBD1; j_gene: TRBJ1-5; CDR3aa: CASSWTGEPNSAAQHF; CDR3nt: TGTGCCAGCAGTTGGACAGGAGAACCCAATTCGGCAGCCCAGCATTTT